These 16 T cell receptor beta chains originate from one sample sequenced in a study of blood T cells in healthy people across ages. Combining a sample-barcoded 5' primer with a J-beta primer mix, a second PCR ran for 7 to 11 cycles. MiXCR, run by TCRdb on the 5' RACE reads, gives a single entry per CDR3 protein. The sample shows some 790,000 distinct CDR3 sequences, about 30% of them seen only once. Sample: blood. These receptors were collected from a woman of 80 years or more in good health.

Notes on this clonotype: This could be a read error, since a much larger clone is one nucleotide away. The J gene is TRBJ2-1, the V gene TRBV4-2; D gene unclear. Germline V lookup: CDR1 LGHNA, CDR2 YNFKEQ. Trimming stripped 0 bases from V and 6 bases from J, with 12 bases between. This CDR3 is built from 15 residues. The CDR3 region has the DNA TGTGCCAGCAGCCAAGATCGCACTGGCTTCAATGAGCAGTTCTTC. It encodes CASSQDRTGFNEQFF.

This clonotype was seen a few times. The V call is TRBV3-1, the J call TRBJ2-7; D is possibly TRBD1 (6 bases). This CDR3 spans 16 amino acids. Germline V CDR1 and CDR2: LGHDT, YNNKEL (reference sequence). Deletions cut 0 bases from V and 1 base from J, with 13 bases between. The CDR3 DNA is TGTGCCAGCAGCCAAGATTTAATTACAGGGTCCTACGAGCAGTACTTC. Amino acid sequence: CASSQDLITGSYEQYF.

There are many counts of this clonotype. The V gene is TRBV11-2, the J gene TRBJ2-1; 9 positions match TRBD2. Germline loops: CDR1 SGHAT, CDR2 FQNNGV. V lost 4 bases and J lost 7; bases outside the gene matches: 8. There are 15 residues in the CDR3. CDR3 sequence reads: CASSSPPGLANEQFF. As DNA, the CDR3 is TGTGCCAGCAGCTCCCCTCCGGGACTAGCTAATGAGCAGTTCTTC.

In its sample, this clonotype was seen many times. This chain links TRBV6-6 with TRBJ1-5; D is undetermined. Germline loops: CDR1 MNHNY, CDR2 SVGAGI (reference sequence). With 4 bases removed from V and 5 bases from J, the gap between germline ends came to 6 bases. CDR3 length: 12 amino acids. In nucleotides, the CDR3 is TGTGCCAGCAGTTCCCAATATCAGCCCCAGCATTTT. Protein: CASSSQYQPQHF.

The chain uses TRBV20-1 and TRBJ2-1; 10 nucleotides line up with TRBD1. Germline CDR1 and CDR2: DFQATT and SNEGSKA (reference sequence). The ends lost 3 bases at V and 6 bases at J; junction bases unmatched: 5. The CDR3 spans 14 residues. The CDR3 nucleotides are TGCAGTGCTAGTCCGGGACAGGGGTCCAATGAGCAGTTCTTC. This gives the protein CSASPGQGSNEQFF.

With regard to this clonotype: Possible read error: a much larger clone is one base away. This chain links TRBV7-2 with TRBJ1-2, with D unclear. V shed 2 bases and J shed 0 bases, with 10 bases lying between them. The CDR3 totals 15 residues. Looked up from germline, CDR1 is SGHTA and CDR2 is FQGNSA. This CDR3 is CASSLMGKTNYGYTF. The CDR3 DNA follows: TGTGCCAGCAGCTTAATGGGCAAAACTAACTATGGCTACACCTTC. Variable domain in full (rest from reference TRBV7-2 and TRBJ1-2): GAGVSQSPSNKVTEKGKDVELRCDPISGHTALYWYRQSLGQGLEFLIYFQGNSAPDKSGLPSDRFSAERTGGSVSTLTIQRTQQEDSAVYLCASSLMGKTNYGYTFGSGTRLTVV.

This chain links TRBV27 with TRBJ1-2, with D perhaps matching TRBD1 (6 bases). Trimming removed 5 bases at V and 7 bases at J, with 17 bases between. Germline V gene data show CDR1 as MNHEY and CDR2 as SMNVEV (reference sequence). The CDR3 totals 14 residues. The CDR3 here is CASSAGGACAGYTF. The CDR3 coding sequence is TGTGCCAGCAGTGCTGGGGGGGCGTGTGCTGGCTACACCTTC.

The rearrangement links TRBV20-1 to TRBJ1-2, with TRBD1 as a possible D gene (5 bases). Between the trimmed V and J ends, which lost 6 bases and 4 bases, there was a span of 15 bases. This CDR3 has 13 amino acids. Per the germline V gene, CDR1 is DFQATT and CDR2 is SNEGSKA (reference sequence). CDR3 in DNA: TGCAGTGCCGCGGCCGGGGCCGTCTATGGCTACACCTTC. Translated: CSAAAGAVYGYTF.

This clonotype was recorded many times. The chain has TRBV5-1 and TRBJ2-5; D unclear. The germline V gene has CDR1 SGHRS and CDR2 YFSETQ. V was cut by 0 bases and J by 1 base, with 4 bases left in between. CDR3 size: 13 residues. Here the CDR3 DNA reads TGCGCCAGCAGCTTGGCCATCCAAGAGACCCAGTACTTC. It encodes CASSLAIQETQYF.

The chain is built from TRBV6-2 or TRBV6-3 and TRBJ1-1; 7 nucleotides agree with TRBD1. V dropped 2 bases and J dropped 0; count of bases not matched to a gene: 3. Per the germline V gene, CDR1 is MNHEY and CDR2 is SVGEGT. The CDR3 sequence is 15 residues long. The CDR3 region is CASSYPDRVNTEAFF. The CDR3 DNA reads TGTGCCAGCAGTTACCCCGACAGGGTGAACACTGAAGCTTTCTTT.

V and J are TRBV5-1 and TRBJ1-6; 7 positions agree with TRBD1. The CDR3 is 13 residues long. Germline V gene sequence: CDR1 SGHRS, CDR2 YFSETQ. V trimming: 4 bases; J trimming: 12 bases; junction bases outside the gene matches: 7. The CDR3 nucleotides are TGCGCCAGCAGCCAGGACAGGTCTCGACCCCTCCACTTT. Protein sequence: CASSQDRSRPLHF.

Ten or more counts support this clonotype. The chain combines TRBV12-5 with TRBJ2-5, with D tentatively TRBD1 or TRBD2 (5 bases each). Per the germline V gene, CDR1 is LGHNT and CDR2 is FRNRAP. This CDR3 is built from 13 residues. The V end was cut by 7 bases, the J end by 11 bases, with 20 bases between. CDR3 in DNA: TGTGCTAGTGCCCCCGCAACTGGGGGAGAGCAGTACTTC. It encodes CASAPATGGEQYF.

This clonotype showed up many times. J is TRBJ2-5 and V is TRBV7-2; no clear D. V shed 5 bases and J shed 2 bases, with 15 bases lying between them. Germline CDR1 is SGHTA and CDR2 is FQGNSA. The CDR3 length is 15 residues. DNA for the CDR3: TGTGCCAGCAGCCCCGGGTCGACGATTCAAGAGACCCAGTACTTC. Translated: CASSPGSTIQETQYF.

There are many counts of this clonotype. V is TRBV11-2 and J is TRBJ2-7; TRBD1 might be the D (5 bases). This CDR3 is 14 amino acids long. Trimming removed 4 bases at V and 0 bases at J, with 10 bases between. Germline CDR1 and CDR2: SGHAT and FQNNGV. CDR3: CASSSQTVSYEQYF. In nucleotides, the CDR3 is TGTGCCAGCAGCTCCCAGACAGTCTCCTACGAGCAGTACTTC.

The V and J genes are TRBV25-1 and TRBJ2-2, with D maybe TRBD1 (6 bases). Germline CDR1 reads MGHDK; CDR2 reads SYGVNS. The CDR3 has 16 amino acids. V dropped 5 bases and J dropped 6 bases, with 19 bases sitting between them. The CDR3 loop reads CASSFALGAGSGELFF. The CDR3 DNA reads as TGTGCCAGCAGTTTCGCTCTGGGGGCGGGTTCCGGGGAGCTGTTTTTT.

This clonotype showed up just a few times. V and J are TRBV19 and TRBJ2-7; D unresolved. The CDR3 length is 14 residues. CDR1 and CDR2 from the germline V gene are LNHDA and SQIVND (reference sequence). Trimming removed 5 bases from V and 5 bases from J, with 16 bases in between. The DNA for the CDR3 is TGTGCCAGTAGTCTGAATCCCGTTCCGCACGAGCAGTACTTC. It translates to CASSLNPVPHEQYF. Combining the CDR3 with reference TRBV19 and TRBJ2-7 gives the whole variable domain DGGITQSPKYLFRKEGQNVTLSCEQNLNHDAMYWYRQDPGQGLRLIYYSQIVNDFQKGDIAEGYSVSREKKESFPLTVTSAQKNPTAFYLCASSLNPVPHEQYFGPGTRLTVT.